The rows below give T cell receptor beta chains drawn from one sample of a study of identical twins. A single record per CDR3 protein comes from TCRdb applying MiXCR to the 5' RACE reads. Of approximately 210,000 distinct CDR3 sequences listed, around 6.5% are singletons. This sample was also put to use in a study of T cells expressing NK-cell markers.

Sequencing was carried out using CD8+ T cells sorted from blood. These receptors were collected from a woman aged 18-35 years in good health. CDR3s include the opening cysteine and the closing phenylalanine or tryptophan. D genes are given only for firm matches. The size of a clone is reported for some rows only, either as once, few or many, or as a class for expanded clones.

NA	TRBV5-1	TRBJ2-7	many	TGCGCCAGCAGCGTCCCCGGGAGTCCCCCCTACGAGCAGTACTTC	CASSVPGSPPYEQYF
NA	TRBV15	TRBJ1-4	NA	TGTGCCACCACGGACAGTGGATCAACTAATGAAAAACTGTTTTTT	CATTDSGSTNEKLFF
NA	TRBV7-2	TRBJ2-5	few	TGTGCCAGCAGCTTAGGAATGGGGTTAGAGACCCAGTACTTC	CASSLGMGLETQYF
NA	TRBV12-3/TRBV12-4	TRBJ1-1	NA	TGTGCCAGCAGTTTTTGGGGGCGCGAGGCTGAAGCTTTCTTT	CASSFWGREAEAFF
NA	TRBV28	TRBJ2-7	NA	TGTGCCAGCAGTTCTAATCTGGGGGTTGCCGAGCAGTACTTC	CASSSNLGVAEQYF
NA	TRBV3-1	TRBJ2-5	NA	TGTGCCAGCAGCCAAGATCTCACAGCCCAAGAGACCCAGTACTTC	CASSQDLTAQETQYF
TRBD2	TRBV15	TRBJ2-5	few	TGTGCCACCAGCAGTCTTTGGGGGGGAGAAGAGACCCAGTACTTC	CATSSLWGGEETQYF
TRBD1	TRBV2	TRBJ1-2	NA	TGTGCCAGCAGCGGAGGGGGACAGGGGGCCTATGGCTACACCTTC	CASSGGGQGAYGYTF
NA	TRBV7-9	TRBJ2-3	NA	TGTGCCAGCTACCATTCGGGCACAGATACGCAGTATTTT	CASYHSGTDTQYF
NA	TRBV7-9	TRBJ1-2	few	TGTGCCAGCAGCTTAGGATATGACTATGGCTACACCTTC	CASSLGYDYGYTF
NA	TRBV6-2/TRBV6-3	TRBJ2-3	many	TGTGCCAGCAGTTGGACGGACTACCAAGACACAGATACGCAGTATTTT	CASSWTDYQDTDTQYF
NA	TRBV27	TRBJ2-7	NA	TGTGCCAGCATCGGACCTGGTGAGCAGTACTTC	CASIGPGEQYF
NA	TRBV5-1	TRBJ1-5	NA	TGCGCCAGCAGCTTGGCCTCAGGGGGCAATCAGCCCCAGCATTTT	CASSLASGGNQPQHF
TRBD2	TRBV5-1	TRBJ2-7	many	TGCGCCAGCAGCTTGAGCGGGGTGTCCTACGAGCAGTACTTC	CASSLSGVSYEQYF
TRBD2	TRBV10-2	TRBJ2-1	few	TGCGCCAGCAGTGATGGCGGGAGAAGGTTTTATGAGCAGTTCTTC	CASSDGGRRFYEQFF
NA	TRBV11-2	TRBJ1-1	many	TGTGCCAGCAGCTGGCCTCCAGAGGCAGAAGCTTTCTTT	CASSWPPEAEAFF
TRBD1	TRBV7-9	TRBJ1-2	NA	TGTGCCAGCAGCGGACAGGGAGACTATGGCTACACCTTC	CASSGQGDYGYTF
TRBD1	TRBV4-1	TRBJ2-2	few	TGCGCCAGCAGCCCGGGACAGGGAATTACCGGGGAGCTGTTTTTT	CASSPGQGITGELFF
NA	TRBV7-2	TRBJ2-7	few	TGTGCCAGCAGCTTAGTACCGGTTCTACTCTACGAGCAGTACTTC	CASSLVPVLLYEQYF
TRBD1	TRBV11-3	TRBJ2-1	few	TGTGCCAGCAGCTCCAGGACAGGGAATGAGCAGTTCTTC	CASSSRTGNEQFF
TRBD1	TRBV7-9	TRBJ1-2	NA	TGTGCCAGCACCTGGCCGGACAGGGGGGGCACTAACTATGGCTACACCTTC	CASTWPDRGGTNYGYTF
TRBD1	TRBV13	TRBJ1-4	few	TGTGCCAGCAGCCGTGGACAGGGGGGGGAAAAACTGTTTTTT	CASSRGQGGEKLFF
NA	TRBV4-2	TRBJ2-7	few	TGTGCCAGCAGCCAAGTTGGCGCGTACGAGCAGTACTTC	CASSQVGAYEQYF
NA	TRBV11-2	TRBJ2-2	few	TGTGCCAGCAGCTTGGCGGGGGCCCGGGAGCTGTTTTTT	CASSLAGARELFF
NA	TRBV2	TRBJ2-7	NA	TGTGCCAGCAGTCTTGGACTATTCTACGAGCAGTACTTC	CASSLGLFYEQYF
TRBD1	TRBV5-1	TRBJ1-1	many	TGCGCCAGTCGACAGGGGGGCACTGAAGCTTTCTTT	CASRQGGTEAFF
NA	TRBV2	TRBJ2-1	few	TGTGCCAGCACCACAGGGGGGGAAGTGAATGAGCAGTTCTTC	CASTTGGEVNEQFF
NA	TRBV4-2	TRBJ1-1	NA	TGTGCCAGGAGCCCCGGGCTGGGAGCTGAAGCTTTCTTT	CARSPGLGAEAFF
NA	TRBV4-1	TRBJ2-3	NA	TGCGCCAGCAGCACTCGTTGGAGGCTCCACACAGATACGCAGTATTTT	CASSTRWRLHTDTQYF
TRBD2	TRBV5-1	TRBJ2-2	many	TGCGCCAGCAGCGCCTCGCCCGACCTAGCGGGGCGGCCCGGGGAGCTGTTTTTT	CASSASPDLAGRPGELFF
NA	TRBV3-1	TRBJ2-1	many	TGTGCCAGCAGCCCTATCCCGGACAATGAGCAGTTCTTC	CASSPIPDNEQFF
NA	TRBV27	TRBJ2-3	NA	TGTGCCAGCAGTTTATTCGGGCAGGGAAATACAGATACGCAGTATTTT	CASSLFGQGNTDTQYF
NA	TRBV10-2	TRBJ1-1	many	TGCGCCAGCAGTGAGGGCCTGAACACTGAAGCTTTCTTT	CASSEGLNTEAFF
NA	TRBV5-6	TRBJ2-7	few	TGTGCCAGCAGTTTTGGCCGTCTGCCCGAGCAGTACTTC	CASSFGRLPEQYF
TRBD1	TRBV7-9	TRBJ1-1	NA	TGTGCCAGCAGCTTATCGGAACAGGGGGCGGCTGAAGCTTTCTTT	CASSLSEQGAAEAFF
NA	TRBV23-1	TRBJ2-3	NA	TGCGCCAGCAGTCATCGGTGGAACACAGATACGCAGTATTTT	CASSHRWNTDTQYF
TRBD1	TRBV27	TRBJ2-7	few	TGTGCCAGCAGCCATAGGGACAGGGTCGGGGAGGAGCAGTACTTC	CASSHRDRVGEEQYF
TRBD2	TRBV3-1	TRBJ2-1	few	TGTGCCAGCAGCCAAGAAGGCGGGGGGCCAGGTAATGAGCAGTTCTTC	CASSQEGGGPGNEQFF
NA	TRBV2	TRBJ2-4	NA	TGTGCCAGCGAACCAGCGGAGCTCCTCCGGAAAAACATTCAGTACTTC	CASEPAELLRKNIQYF
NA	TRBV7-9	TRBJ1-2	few	TGTGCCAGCAGCTTCACGACAGGCTGGGCTGGCTACACCTTC	CASSFTTGWAGYTF
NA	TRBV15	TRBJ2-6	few	TGTGCCACCAGCACCAGTGGGCCGAAGGGGGCCAACGTCCTGACTTTC	CATSTSGPKGANVLTF
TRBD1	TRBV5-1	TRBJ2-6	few	TGCGCCAGCAGCTTAACAGGGGCTCCCCTCTCTGGGGCCAACGTCCTGACTTTC	CASSLTGAPLSGANVLTF
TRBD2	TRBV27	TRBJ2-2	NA	TGTGCCACCATGGGGGGGGGTTACACCGGGGAGCTGTTTTTT	CATMGGGYTGELFF
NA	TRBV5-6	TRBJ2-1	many	TGTGCCAGCTCGGGCCATCACAATGAGCAGTTCTTC	CASSGHHNEQFF
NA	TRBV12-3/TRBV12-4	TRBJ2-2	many	TGTGCCAGCAGTTTACTTGGGTCCGGGGAGCTGTTTTTT	CASSLLGSGELFF
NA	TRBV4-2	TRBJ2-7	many	TGTGCCAGCAGCCAAGAGCGGGGGCCCGCCTACGAGCAGTACTTC	CASSQERGPAYEQYF
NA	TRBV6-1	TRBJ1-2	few	TGTGCCAGCAGGTCCGGGCGCCCGTCTGGCTACACCTTC	CASRSGRPSGYTF